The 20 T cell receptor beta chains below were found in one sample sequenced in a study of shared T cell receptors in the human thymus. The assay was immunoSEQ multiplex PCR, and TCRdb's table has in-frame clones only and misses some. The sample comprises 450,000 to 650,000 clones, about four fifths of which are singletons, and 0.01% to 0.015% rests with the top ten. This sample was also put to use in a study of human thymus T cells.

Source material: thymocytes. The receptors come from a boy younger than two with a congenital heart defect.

CDR3 in DNA: TGTGCCAGCAGGGGGGGAGCGGGCAGGAGGGAAGAGACCCAGTACTTC. Amino acids: CASRGGAGRREETQYF. The chain has TRBV5-8 and TRBJ2-5; D might be TRBD2 (6 bases). CDR1 is SGHTS, CDR2 YDEGEE, per germline. Trimming pared 5 bases from V and 3 bases from J, leaving 20 bases between. The CDR3 runs to 16 residues.

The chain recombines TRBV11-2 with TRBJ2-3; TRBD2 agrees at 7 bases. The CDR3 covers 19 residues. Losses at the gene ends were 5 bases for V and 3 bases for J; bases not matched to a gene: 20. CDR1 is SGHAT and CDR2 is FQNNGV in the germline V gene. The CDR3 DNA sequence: TGTGCCAGCAGCCAAAATCCTCTCCCGTGGGAGGGGAGGACAGATACGCAGTATTTT. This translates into CASSQNPLPWEGRTDTQYF.

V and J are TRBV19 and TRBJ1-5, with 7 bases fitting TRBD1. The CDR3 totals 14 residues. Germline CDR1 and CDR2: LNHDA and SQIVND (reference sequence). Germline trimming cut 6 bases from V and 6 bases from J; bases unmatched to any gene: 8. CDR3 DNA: TGTGCCAGTAGGGGACAGAGGGCGGGTCAGCCCCAGCATTTT. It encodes CASRGQRAGQPQHF.

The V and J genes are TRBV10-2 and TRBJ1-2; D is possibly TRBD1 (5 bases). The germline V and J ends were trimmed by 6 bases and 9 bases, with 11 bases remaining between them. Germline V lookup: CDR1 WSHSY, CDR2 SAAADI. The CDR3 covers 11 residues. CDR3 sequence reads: CASRTDRSYTF. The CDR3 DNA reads TGCGCCAGCAGGACAGACCGGAGCTACACCTTC.

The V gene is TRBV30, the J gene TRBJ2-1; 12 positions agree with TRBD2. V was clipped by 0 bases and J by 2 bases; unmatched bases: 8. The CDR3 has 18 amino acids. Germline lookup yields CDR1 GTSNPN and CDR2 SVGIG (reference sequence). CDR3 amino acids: CAWSVPLRLAGAYNEQFF. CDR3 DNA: TGTGCCTGGAGTGTACCCCTTCGACTAGCGGGAGCCTACAATGAGCAGTTCTTC.

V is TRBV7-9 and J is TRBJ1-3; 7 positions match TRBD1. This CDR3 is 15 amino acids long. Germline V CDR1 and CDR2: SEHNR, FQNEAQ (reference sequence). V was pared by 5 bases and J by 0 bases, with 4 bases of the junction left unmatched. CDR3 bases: TGTGCCAGCAGCCAGGACAGGTTCTCTGGAAACACCATATATTTT. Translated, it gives CASSQDRFSGNTIYF.

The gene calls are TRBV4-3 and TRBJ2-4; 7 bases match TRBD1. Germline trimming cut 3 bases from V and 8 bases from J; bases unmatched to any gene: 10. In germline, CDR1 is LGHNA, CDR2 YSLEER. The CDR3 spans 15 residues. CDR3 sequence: CASSHARTGWDIQYF. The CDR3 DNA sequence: TGCGCCAGCAGCCACGCGCGGACAGGTTGGGACATTCAGTACTTC.

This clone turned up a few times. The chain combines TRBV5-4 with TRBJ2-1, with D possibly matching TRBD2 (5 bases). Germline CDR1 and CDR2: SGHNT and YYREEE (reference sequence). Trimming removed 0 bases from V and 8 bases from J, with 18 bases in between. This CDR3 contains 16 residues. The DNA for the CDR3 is TGTGCCAGCAGCTTGGAGTCGGGAACGTACTTGGATGAGCAGTTCTTC. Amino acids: CASSLESGTYLDEQFF.

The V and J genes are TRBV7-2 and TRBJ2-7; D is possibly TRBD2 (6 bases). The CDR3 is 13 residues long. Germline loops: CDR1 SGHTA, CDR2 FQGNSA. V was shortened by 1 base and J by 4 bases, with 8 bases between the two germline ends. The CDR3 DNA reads TGTGCCAGCAGCTTAGTAGCGGAGTACGAGCAGTACTTC. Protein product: CASSLVAEYEQYF.

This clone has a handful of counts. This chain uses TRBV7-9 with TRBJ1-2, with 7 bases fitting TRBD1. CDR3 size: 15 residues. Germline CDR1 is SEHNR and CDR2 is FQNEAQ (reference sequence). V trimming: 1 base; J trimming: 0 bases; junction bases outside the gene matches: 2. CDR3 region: CASSLEGTANYGYTF. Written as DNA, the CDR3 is TGTGCCAGCAGCTTAGAGGGGACAGCTAACTATGGCTACACCTTC.

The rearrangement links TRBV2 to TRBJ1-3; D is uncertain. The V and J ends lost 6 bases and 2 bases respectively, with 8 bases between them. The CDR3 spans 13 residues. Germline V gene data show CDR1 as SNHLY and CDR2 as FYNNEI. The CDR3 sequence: CASRGVAGNTIYF. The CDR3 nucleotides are TGTGCCAGCAGAGGAGTCGCTGGAAACACCATATATTTT.

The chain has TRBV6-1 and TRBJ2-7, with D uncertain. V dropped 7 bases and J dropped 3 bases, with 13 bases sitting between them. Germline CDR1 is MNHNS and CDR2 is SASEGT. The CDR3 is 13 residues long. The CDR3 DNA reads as TGTGCCAGCAAACGAGGAGACGTCTACGAGCAGTACTTC. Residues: CASKRGDVYEQYF.

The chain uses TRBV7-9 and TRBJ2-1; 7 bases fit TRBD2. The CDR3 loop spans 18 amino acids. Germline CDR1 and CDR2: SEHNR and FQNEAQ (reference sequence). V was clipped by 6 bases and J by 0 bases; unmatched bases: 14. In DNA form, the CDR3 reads TGTGCCAGCAGACGCAAAACTAGCGTAGAGATCTCCTACAATGAGCAGTTCTTC. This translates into CASRRKTSVEISYNEQFF. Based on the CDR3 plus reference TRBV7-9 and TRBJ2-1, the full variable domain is DTGVSQNPRHKITKRGQNVTFRCDPISEHNRLYWYRQTLGQGPEFLTYFQNEAQLEKSRLLSDRFSAERPKGSFSTLEIQRTEQGDSAMYLCASRRKTSVEISYNEQFFGPGTRLTVL.

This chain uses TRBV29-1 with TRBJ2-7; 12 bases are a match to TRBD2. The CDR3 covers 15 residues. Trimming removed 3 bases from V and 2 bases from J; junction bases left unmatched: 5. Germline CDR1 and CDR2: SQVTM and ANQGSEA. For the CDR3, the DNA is TGCAGCGTTGAGGACCTAGCGGGAGGGGCCTACGAGCAGTACTTC. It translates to CSVEDLAGGAYEQYF.

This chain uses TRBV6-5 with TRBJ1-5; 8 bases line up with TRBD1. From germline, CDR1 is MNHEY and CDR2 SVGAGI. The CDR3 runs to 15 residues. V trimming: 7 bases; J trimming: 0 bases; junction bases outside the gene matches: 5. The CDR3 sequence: CASNWTGYSNQPQHF. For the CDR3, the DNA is TGTGCCAGCAACTGGACAGGGTATAGCAATCAGCCCCAGCATTTT.

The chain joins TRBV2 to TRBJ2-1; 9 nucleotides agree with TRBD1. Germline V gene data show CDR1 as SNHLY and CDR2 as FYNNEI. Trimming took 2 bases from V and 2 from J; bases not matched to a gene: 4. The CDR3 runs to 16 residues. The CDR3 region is CASSERGDRAYNEQFF. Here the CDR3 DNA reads TGTGCCAGCAGTGAACGCGGGGACAGGGCCTACAATGAGCAGTTCTTC.

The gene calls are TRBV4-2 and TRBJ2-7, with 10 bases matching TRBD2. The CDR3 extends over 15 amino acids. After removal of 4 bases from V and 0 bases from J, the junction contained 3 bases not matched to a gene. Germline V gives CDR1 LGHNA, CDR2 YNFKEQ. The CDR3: CASSPSGGASYEQYF. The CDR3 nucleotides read TGTGCCAGCAGCCCAAGCGGGGGGGCCTCCTACGAGCAGTACTTC.

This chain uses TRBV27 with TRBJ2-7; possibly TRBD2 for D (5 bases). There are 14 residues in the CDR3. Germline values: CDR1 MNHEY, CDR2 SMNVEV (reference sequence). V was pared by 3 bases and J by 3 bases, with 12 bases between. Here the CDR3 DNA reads TGTGCCAGCAGTTTTAATGCTCGGGGCTACGAGCAGTACTTC. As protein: CASSFNARGYEQYF.

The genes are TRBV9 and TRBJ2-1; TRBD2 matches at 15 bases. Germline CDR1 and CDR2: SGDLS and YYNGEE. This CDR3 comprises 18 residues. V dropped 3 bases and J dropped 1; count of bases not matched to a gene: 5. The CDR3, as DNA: TGTGCCAGCAGCGAGGGACTAGCGGGAGGCATATCCTACAATGAGCAGTTCTTC. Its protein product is CASSEGLAGGISYNEQFF.

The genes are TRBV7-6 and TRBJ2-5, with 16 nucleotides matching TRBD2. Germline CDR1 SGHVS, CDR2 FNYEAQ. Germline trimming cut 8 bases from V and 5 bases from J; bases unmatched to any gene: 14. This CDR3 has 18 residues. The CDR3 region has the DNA TGTGCCAGCGCGTCTTCCGGGACTAGCGGGAGGGCCGGGGAGACCCAGTACTTC. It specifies CASASSGTSGRAGETQYF. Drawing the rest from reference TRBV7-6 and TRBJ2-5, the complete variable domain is GAGVSQSPRYKVTKRGQDVALRCDPISGHVSLYWYRQALGQGPEFLTYFNYEAQQDKSGLPNDRFSAERPEGSISTLTIQRTEQRDSAMYRCASASSGTSGRAGETQYFGPGTRLLVL.